The 32 T cell receptor beta chains below were found in one sample sequenced in a study of a mutant IDH1 vaccine in newly diagnosed glioma (dated by TCRdb to about 2021). The protocol used for the library was the immunoSEQ multiplex PCR assay. Held by TCRdb, this immuneACCESS table contains in-frame sequences only and omits some clones. Under half of the omission traces to an unresolved V gene where checked; the cause of the rest is unknown. The sample table holds tens of thousands of clones, of which 80% were seen once. The ten largest account for approximately 6.1% of the sample. No antigens are known for them. The time point label on this specimen signifies: week 11, during vaccination. Each vaccine dose was 300 ug of a 20-mer mutant IDH1 peptide in Montanide, given subcutaneously with topical imiquimod. This specimen consisted of PBMCs, obtained from a glioma patient whose treatment included an IDH1 peptide vaccine. Receptors originate from a middle-aged man with glioma.

The rearrangement uses TRBV6-6 and TRBJ1-4; D call uncertain. This CDR3 contains 15 residues. The germline V gene encodes CDR1 MNHNY and CDR2 SVGAGI (reference sequence). V shed 2 bases and J shed 7 bases, with 14 bases lying between them. The chain's CDR3 is CASSYGEARGEKLFF. Written as DNA, the CDR3 is TGTGCCAGCAGTTACGGAGAGGCCCGGGGTGAAAAACTGTTTTTT.

The chain combines TRBV10-3 with TRBJ1-2; maybe TRBD1 (5 bases). Germline V gene data show CDR1 as ENHRY and CDR2 as SYGVKD. The CDR3 is 13 residues long. V gave up 3 bases and J gave up 8 bases, with 13 bases separating them. The CDR3, as DNA: TGTGCCATCAGTGAAGTCGGGCAGGGAGGCTACACCTTC. This gives the protein CAISEVGQGGYTF.

A few counts support this clone. J is TRBJ1-1 and V is TRBV18, with D possibly TRBD1 on 5 matching bases. This CDR3 has 14 amino acids. V lost 4 bases and J 4 bases, leaving 13 bases between the germline ends. Looked up from germline, CDR1 is KGHSH and CDR2 is LQKENI. The CDR3 DNA is TGTGCCAGCTCACTCAGGGCAATGGGCACTGAAGCTTTCTTT. This codes for CASSLRAMGTEAFF.

This chain uses TRBV5-6 with TRBJ2-7; D unclear. The V end lost 7 bases, the J end lost 3 bases, and 11 bases lay between the germline ends. The CDR3 length is 12 residues. The V gene's germline CDR1 is SGHDT and CDR2 YYEEEE. The CDR3 sequence: CASHTLNYEQYF. The CDR3 DNA reads TGTGCCAGCCATACTCTAAACTACGAGCAGTACTTC.

The chain uses TRBV19 and TRBJ2-7; no clear D gene. The CDR3 spans 15 residues. CDR1 and CDR2 from the germline V gene are LNHDA and SQIVND (reference sequence). Trimming cost V 4 bases and J 2 bases, with 15 bases left between them. In DNA form, the CDR3 reads TGTGCCAGTAGTAACCCCTCCACTGTCGCCTACGAGCAGTACTTC. Translating gives CASSNPSTVAYEQYF.

The chain joins TRBV5-1 to TRBJ2-3, with D unclear. This CDR3 has 15 residues. CDR1 is SGHRS, CDR2 YFSETQ, per germline. V was pared by 0 bases and J by 2 bases, with 10 bases between. CDR3 region: CASSLDGPTTDTQYF. The CDR3 DNA is TGCGCCAGCAGCTTGGACGGGCCTACCACAGATACGCAGTATTTT.

About this clone: The same CDR3 can be traced to other DNA sequences in this sample. The chain links TRBV5-1 to TRBJ2-7; a possible D gene is TRBD1 (5 bases). The ends were cut back, 1 base at V and 4 bases at J, with 6 bases in the middle. This CDR3 comprises 12 residues. Germline V gene data show CDR1 as SGHRS and CDR2 as YFSETQ. Here the CDR3 reads CASSLPGYEQYF. The CDR3 DNA is TGCGCCAGCAGCTTGCCAGGGTACGAGCAGTACTTC.

This sequence joins TRBV27 and TRBJ1-1; possible D gene TRBD1, 5 bases. The CDR3 is 15 residues long. With 8 bases removed from V and 0 bases from J, the gap between germline ends came to 16 bases. Germline CDR1 and CDR2: MNHEY and SMNVEV (reference sequence). CDR3 nucleotide sequence: TGTGCCAGCTCCTTTAAGGCAGGGATGAACACTGAAGCTTTCTTT. Encoded protein: CASSFKAGMNTEAFF.

This clone was detected once. V usage is TRBV5-4 and J usage is TRBJ1-2; 8 nucleotides align to TRBD1. CDR3 length: 14 amino acids. V lost 4 bases to trimming and J lost 3 bases; unmatched junction nucleotides: 5. CDR1 is SGHNT, CDR2 YYREEE, per germline (reference sequence). The CDR3 is CASSLSTGDYGYTF. The CDR3 nucleotides read TGTGCCAGCAGCCTCTCGACAGGGGACTATGGCTACACCTTC.

The chain employs TRBV10-3 and TRBJ2-2; 14 nucleotides align to TRBD2. CDR3 length: 21 amino acids. V shed 5 bases, J shed 5 bases, and the junction held 19 bases outside the gene matches. Per germline, CDR1 ENHRY and CDR2 SYGVKD. The CDR3: CAISPFGLAGGPGTSTGELFF. The CDR3 nucleotides read TGTGCCATCAGTCCTTTCGGACTAGCGGGGGGCCCCGGCACCTCGACCGGGGAGCTGTTTTTT.

This chain connects TRBV20-1 to TRBJ2-7, with D unresolved. The CDR3 runs 11 residues. Germline values: CDR1 DFQATT, CDR2 SNEGSKA (reference sequence). V was trimmed by 0 bases and J by 6 bases, leaving 6 bases between them. This CDR3 is CSAREAREQYF. The CDR3 nucleotides are TGCAGTGCTAGAGAAGCTCGCGAGCAGTACTTC.

The genes are TRBV19 and TRBJ1-1; possible D gene TRBD1, 5 bases. Germline CDR1 is LNHDA and CDR2 is SQIVND (reference sequence). V lost 6 bases to trimming and J lost 0 bases, with 8 bases between them. The CDR3 loop spans 13 amino acids. The CDR3 DNA follows: TGTGCCAGTAGGCGAGGGGTGAACACTGAAGCTTTCTTT. Translated, it gives CASRRGVNTEAFF.

J is TRBJ1-1 and V is TRBV4-3; D gene ambiguous. In germline, CDR1 is LGHNA, CDR2 YSLEER. This CDR3 has 16 amino acids. Trimming took 0 bases from V and 0 from J, leaving 11 bases between them. CDR3 in DNA: TGCGCCAGCAGCCAAGATACTCAGCTCGTGAACACTGAAGCTTTCTTT. The encoded protein is CASSQDTQLVNTEAFF.

This chain links TRBV18 with TRBJ2-7, with D tentatively TRBD2 (5 bases). The CDR3 contains 15 residues. The germline V gene has CDR1 KGHSH and CDR2 LQKENI. The ends were cut back, 6 bases at V and 2 bases at J, with 17 bases in the middle. The CDR3 here is CASSLRVPDPYEQYF. The CDR3 DNA is TGTGCCAGCTCCCTGAGGGTTCCGGACCCCTACGAGCAGTACTTC. The full variable domain, in which reference TRBV18 and TRBJ2-7 provide the parts outside the CDR3, is NAGVMQNPRHLVRRRGQEARLRCSPMKGHSHVYWYRQLPEEGLKFMVYLQKENIIDESGMPKERFSAEFPKEGPSILRIQQVVRGDSAAYFCASSLRVPDPYEQYFGPGTRLTVT.

This clone was observed a single time. The CDR3 region has the DNA TGTGCCAGCATTAGGGACAGCTCCTACAATGAGCAGTTCTTC. It encodes CASIRDSSYNEQFF. The chain has TRBV2 and TRBJ2-1; TRBD1 agrees at 7 bases. The length of the CDR3 is 14 residues. Trimming cost V 7 bases and J 0 bases; bases outside gene matches: 3. Germline CDR1 reads SNHLY; CDR2 reads FYNNEI.

This chain joins TRBV7-9 and TRBJ2-7, with D perhaps matching TRBD2 (6 bases). Germline V lookup: CDR1 SEHNR, CDR2 FQNEAQ (reference sequence). V lost 5 bases, J lost 4 bases, and 12 bases lay in between. The CDR3 is made up of 13 amino acids. The CDR3, as DNA: TGTGCCAGCAGCCTCGGGACTCTTTACGAGCAGTACTTC. Protein sequence: CASSLGTLYEQYF.

This chain connects TRBV4-1 to TRBJ2-7; tentative D call: TRBD2 (6 bases). The germline CDR1 and CDR2 sequences are MGHRA and YSYEKL. The V and J ends lost 1 base and 6 bases respectively, with 19 bases between them. This CDR3 contains 16 residues. For the CDR3, the DNA is TGCGCCAGCAGCCAAGTGGGGGGAGTTGACTCGAGCGAGCAGTACTTC. Amino acid sequence: CASSQVGGVDSSEQYF.

The chain recombines TRBV6-1 with TRBJ2-3, with TRBD2 as a possible D gene (5 bases). This CDR3 has 12 amino acids. CDR1 is MNHNS and CDR2 is SASEGT in the germline V gene. V dropped 8 bases and J dropped 6 bases, with 12 bases sitting between them. For the CDR3, the DNA is TGTGCCAGCGGCGAGCGGACCGATACGCAGTATTTT. As protein: CASGERTDTQYF.

J is TRBJ1-1 and V is TRBV29-1, with D unresolved. The CDR3 runs 10 residues. Trimming took off 6 bases at V and 7 bases at J, with 9 bases between the two ends. CDR1 and CDR2 (germline): SQVTM, ANQGSEA. The CDR3 region has the DNA TGCAGCGTGGAGAGTCTTGAAGCTTTCTTT. Translating it yields CSVESLEAFF.

This chain connects TRBV28 to TRBJ2-5, with D possibly matching TRBD1 (5 bases). Trimming removed 1 base from V and 4 bases from J, with 10 bases in between. CDR1 is MDHEN and CDR2 is SYDVKM in the germline V gene. There are 14 residues in the CDR3. The CDR3 DNA sequence: TGTGCCAGCAGTTTATTTCAGGGTTCAGAGACCCAGTACTTC. Its translation: CASSLFQGSETQYF.

The gene calls are TRBV7-6 and TRBJ2-7; weak D call: TRBD2 (5 bases). Trimming took off 1 base at V and 4 bases at J, with 14 bases between the two ends. Germline CDR1 and CDR2: SGHVS and FNYEAQ. The CDR3 is made up of 15 amino acids. The CDR3: CASSLETARGYEQYF. In DNA, the CDR3 is TGTGCCAGCAGCTTAGAGACTGCACGAGGGTACGAGCAGTACTTC.

This chain connects TRBV29-1 to TRBJ2-5; 7 nucleotides align to TRBD1. J was trimmed by 2 bases and V by 6 bases; bases with no gene match: 9. The CDR3 length is 14 residues. CDR1 is SQVTM and CDR2 is ANQGSEA in the germline V gene. The CDR3: CSVELTGLQETQYF. The CDR3 DNA reads as TGCAGCGTAGAATTGACAGGGCTTCAAGAGACCCAGTACTTC.

The chain couples TRBV4-1 to TRBJ2-7; 9 bases align to TRBD2. The CDR3 length is 17 residues. The V gene end was trimmed by 4 bases and the J gene end by 5 bases; junction bases not matched to a gene: 15. From germline, CDR1 is MGHRA and CDR2 YSYEKL. CDR3 region: CASSPGLARSTRNEQYF. Written as DNA, the CDR3 is TGCGCCAGCAGCCCCGGACTAGCGAGAAGTACGCGCAACGAGCAGTACTTC.

The chain links TRBV28 to TRBJ2-7; a weak D match, TRBD2 (7 bases). Germline lookup yields CDR1 MDHEN and CDR2 SYDVKM. The CDR3 has 14 amino acids. Trimming took off 1 base at V and 7 bases at J, with 14 bases between the two ends. Here the CDR3 DNA reads TGTGCCAGCAGTTTATCGCGGGGGCCGGGGGAGCAGTACTTC. Translated: CASSLSRGPGEQYF.

CDR3 region: CASSSTGHREKLFF. The CDR3 DNA reads TGTGCCAGCAGCTCTACAGGCCACCGCGAAAAACTGTTTTTT. This sequence joins TRBV11-3 and TRBJ1-4; TRBD1 is a possible D gene (5 bases). The germline V gene has CDR1 SGHNT and CDR2 YENEEA. This CDR3 contains 14 residues. V lost 4 bases, J lost 8 bases, and 14 bases lay in between.

V gene TRBV5-6 combines with J gene TRBJ2-5; weak D call: TRBD1 (5 bases). The CDR3 runs 14 residues. The ends were cut back, 4 bases at V and 1 base at J, with 11 bases in the middle. Germline loops: CDR1 SGHDT, CDR2 YYEEEE. In DNA, the CDR3 is TGTGCCAGCAGCCCTAGGGGAATCCAAGAGACCCAGTACTTC. Its protein is CASSPRGIQETQYF.

This clone is judged medium-sized. Relative to the germline gene, one junction end is altered; a read error may explain this. CDR3 sequence (DNA): TGTGCTAGCAGCTCCGGACAGGGCGGAGGGGAGCTGTTTTTT. Protein: CASSSGQGGGELFF. This rearrangement joins TRBV7-7 to TRBJ2-2, with 8 bases that match TRBD1. Germline loops: CDR1 SSHAT, CDR2 FNYEAQ (reference sequence). The CDR3 is 14 residues long. Complete variable domain (other parts from reference TRBV7-7 and TRBJ2-2): GAGVSQSPRYKVTKRGQDVTLRCDPISSHATLYWYQQALGQGPEFLTYFNYEAQPDKSGLPSDRFSAERPEGSISTLTIQRTEQRDSAMYRCASSSGQGGGELFFGEGSRLTVL.

The chain carries TRBV19 and TRBJ1-5, with no clear D. Germline CDR1 reads LNHDA; CDR2 reads SQIVND (reference sequence). Between the trimmed V and J ends, which lost 6 bases and 0 bases, there was a span of 15 bases. This CDR3 is built from 16 residues. Written as DNA, the CDR3 is TGTGCCAGTAGAATTGCTTTTGGGCTTAGCAATCAGCCCCAGCATTTT. Amino acids: CASRIAFGLSNQPQHF.

The CDR3 nucleotides are TGTGCCAGCAGCTTAGGTTCAGGGGGAGAAGAAAAACTGTTTTTT. Translating it yields CASSLGSGGEEKLFF. The chain combines TRBV7-9 with TRBJ1-4; 7 nucleotides match TRBD1. Unmatched junction bases numbered 7, after V lost 1 base and J lost 8 bases. The CDR3 is made up of 15 amino acids. The germline gives CDR1 SEHNR, CDR2 FQNEAQ (reference sequence). Using reference TRBV7-9 and TRBJ1-4 for the parts outside the CDR3, the full variable domain is DTGVSQNPRHKITKRGQNVTFRCDPISEHNRLYWYRQTLGQGPEFLTYFQNEAQLEKSRLLSDRFSAERPKGSFSTLEIQRTEQGDSAMYLCASSLGSGGEEKLFFGSGTQLSVL.

The chain recombines TRBV18 with TRBJ2-5; D gene uncertain. Per the germline V gene, CDR1 is KGHSH and CDR2 is LQKENI. Trimming cost V 3 bases and J 2 bases, with 7 bases left between them. CDR3 length: 13 amino acids. The CDR3 bases are TGTGCCAGCTCACCCGATCAGCAAGAGACCCAGTACTTC. Protein sequence: CASSPDQQETQYF. The full variable domain, with the rest looked up from reference TRBV18 and TRBJ2-5, is NAGVMQNPRHLVRRRGQEARLRCSPMKGHSHVYWYRQLPEEGLKFMVYLQKENIIDESGMPKERFSAEFPKEGPSILRIQQVVRGDSAAYFCASSPDQQETQYFGPGTRLLVL.

The rearrangement links TRBV19 to TRBJ1-1, with D possibly TRBD1 on 5 matching bases. There are 13 residues in the CDR3. Trimming pared 8 bases from V and 2 bases from J, leaving 12 bases between. Per the germline V gene, CDR1 is LNHDA and CDR2 is SQIVND (reference sequence). The CDR3 DNA sequence: TGTGCCAGTCAAGGGACGGCTAACACTGAAGCTTTCTTT. It specifies CASQGTANTEAFF.

This clone was observed once. This chain links TRBV5-4 with TRBJ1-1; 7 nucleotides align to TRBD1. Germline lookup yields CDR1 SGHNT and CDR2 YYREEE (reference sequence). Losses at the gene ends were 8 bases for V and 3 bases for J; bases not matched to a gene: 16. This CDR3 contains 16 residues. This CDR3 reads CASESGRGKSDTEAFF. The CDR3 bases are TGTGCCAGTGAATCGGGCAGGGGGAAGAGTGACACTGAAGCTTTCTTT.